A single sample is the source of the 11 T cell receptor beta chains below, sequenced in a study of blood T cell repertoires in COVID-19. Data came from immunoSEQ multiplex PCR; TCRdb stores just in-frame clones and leaves some out. The sample consists of about 220,000 clones, around 82% of them appearing once. The specimen sequenced was peripheral blood. The receptors come from a woman in her 70s with acute or convalescent COVID-19.

This sequence joins TRBV29-1 and TRBJ1-3; weak D call: TRBD1 (5 bases). Trimming pared 6 bases from V and 0 bases from J, leaving 18 bases between. Germline CDR1 and CDR2: SQVTM and ANQGSEA. This CDR3 has 16 amino acids. Written as DNA, the CDR3 is TGCAGCGTCTCGGGACTCCTGTCCCCCTCTGGAAACACCATATATTTT. Its translation is CSVSGLLSPSGNTIYF.

This sequence joins TRBV5-1 and TRBJ2-3; 10 bases are shared with TRBD2. Germline CDR1 is SGHRS and CDR2 is YFSETQ. The CDR3 runs 16 residues. Trimming at V came to 4 bases and at J to 2 bases, leaving 7 bases not matched to a gene. DNA of the CDR3: TGCGCCAGCAGCCCATTAGCGGGGGGTGTCACAGATACGCAGTATTTT. Translating gives CASSPLAGGVTDTQYF. The full variable domain, with the rest looked up from reference TRBV5-1 and TRBJ2-3, is KAGVTQTPRYLIKTRGQQVTLSCSPISGHRSVSWYQQTPGQGLQFLFEYFSETQRNKGNFPGRFSGRQFSNSRSEMNVSTLELGDSALYLCASSPLAGGVTDTQYFGPGTRLTVL.

V usage is TRBV6-5 and J usage is TRBJ1-5; D ambiguous. The germline gives CDR1 MNHEY, CDR2 SVGAGI. The CDR3 has 15 amino acids. Between the trimmed V and J ends, which lost 7 bases and 4 bases, there was a span of 17 bases. The CDR3 reads CASTLRGSGNQPQHF. CDR3 DNA: TGTGCCAGCACCCTCCGCGGGAGTGGGAATCAGCCCCAGCATTTT.

The CDR3 nucleotides are TGTGCCAGCAGTTTCCAGGGGTGGGCTAATGAAAAACTGTTTTTT. Translated: CASSFQGWANEKLFF. V gene TRBV27 combines with J gene TRBJ1-4, with D possibly matching TRBD1 (6 bases). The germline V and J ends were trimmed by 3 bases and 3 bases, with 11 bases remaining between them. The germline CDR1 and CDR2 sequences are MNHEY and SMNVEV (reference sequence). The CDR3 runs to 15 residues. Full variable domain (missing parts from reference TRBV27 and TRBJ1-4): EAQVTQNPRYLITVTGKKLTVTCSQNMNHEYMSWYRQDPGLGLRQIYYSMNVEVTDKGDVPEGYKVSRKEKRNFPLILESPSPNQTSLYFCASSFQGWANEKLFFGSGTQLSVL.

The chain couples TRBV20-1 to TRBJ2-7, with D hard to call. The germline gives CDR1 DFQATT, CDR2 SNEGSKA (reference sequence). V was cut by 6 bases and J by 2 bases, with 8 bases left in between. The CDR3 is made up of 11 amino acids. In DNA, the CDR3 is TGCAGTGCGAGCGCTACCTACGAGCAGTACTTC. This gives the protein CSASATYEQYF.

J is TRBJ2-7 and V is TRBV28, with 8 nucleotides matching TRBD2. Trimming cost V 6 bases and J 1 base; bases outside gene matches: 14. The CDR3 runs 17 residues. Germline values: CDR1 MDHEN, CDR2 SYDVKM. CDR3 protein: CASSYPPGGLESYEQYF. CDR3 coding DNA: TGTGCCAGCAGCTACCCTCCTGGGGGACTAGAATCCTACGAGCAGTACTTC.

The chain recombines TRBV2 with TRBJ2-3; 7 bases align to TRBD1. The CDR3 has 14 residues. Germline V lookup: CDR1 SNHLY, CDR2 FYNNEI. V lost 8 bases to trimming and J lost 0 bases; unmatched junction nucleotides: 5. In DNA form, the CDR3 reads TGTGCCAGCGGGGGACAGTTTAGCACAGATACGCAGTATTTT. Residues: CASGGQFSTDTQYF.

This clone was detected once. This sequence joins TRBV5-1 and TRBJ2-3, with 10 bases matching TRBD1. The CDR3 sequence is 15 residues long. Germline CDR1 is SGHRS and CDR2 is YFSETQ. The ends lost 0 bases at V and 4 bases at J; junction bases unmatched: 2. The chain's CDR3 is CASSLGQGAPDTQYF. The CDR3 bases are TGCGCCAGCAGCTTGGGACAGGGGGCCCCAGATACGCAGTATTTT.

This chain links TRBV7-2 with TRBJ2-1; TRBD2 might be the D (6 bases). Trimming stripped 2 bases from V and 8 bases from J, with 13 bases between. The CDR3 loop spans 14 amino acids. CDR1 SGHTA and CDR2 FQGNSA come from the germline V gene. CDR3 residues: CASSLRLVSHEQFF. The DNA for the CDR3 is TGTGCCAGCAGCTTACGACTAGTTAGCCATGAGCAGTTCTTC.

J is TRBJ2-5 and V is TRBV6-5, with a weak D call TRBD2 (5 bases). The CDR3 length is 13 residues. V was shortened by 6 bases and J by 2 bases, with 10 bases between the two germline ends. From germline, CDR1 is MNHEY and CDR2 SVGAGI. The CDR3 DNA reads as TGTGCCAGCAGAAGGACGGGGCAAGAGACCCAGTACTTC. Amino acids: CASRRTGQETQYF.

V usage is TRBV19 and J usage is TRBJ2-1; 8 bases are shared with TRBD2. This CDR3 comprises 14 residues. Unmatched junction bases numbered 9, after V lost 9 bases and J lost 5 bases. The germline V gene encodes CDR1 LNHDA and CDR2 SQIVND (reference sequence). CDR3 sequence reads: CARESGGADNEQFF. The CDR3 nucleotides read TGTGCCAGAGAAAGCGGGGGCGCCGACAATGAGCAGTTCTTC. Using reference TRBV19 and TRBJ2-1 for the parts outside the CDR3, the full variable domain is DGGITQSPKYLFRKEGQNVTLSCEQNLNHDAMYWYRQDPGQGLRLIYYSQIVNDFQKGDIAEGYSVSREKKESFPLTVTSAQKNPTAFYLCARESGGADNEQFFGPGTRLTVL.